This T cell receptor beta chain came from a study of graft-versus-host responses after intestinal transplantation (dated by TCRdb to 2020 to 2023). Study-level background: The transplants that recipients got were multivisceral, liver-intestinal, or isolated intestinal. Every recipient was given anti-thymocyte globulin induction, then maintenance tacrolimus and steroids for 2 to 4 years. After intestinal transplantation, graft-versus-host and host-versus-graft alloreactive T cell clones were followed in the graft, circulation and bone marrow using bulk TCR-beta CDR3 sequencing. Alloreactive clones were identified by sequencing pre-transplant mixed lymphocyte reaction products and comparing these products with unstimulated pre-transplant donor and recipient T cells. The cohort enrolled 24 intestinal transplant recipients, one of whom was a retransplant, and 3 patients without pretransplant specimens were excluded. Donor T cell macrochimerism was defined as a peak of at least 4% donor T cells among recipient peripheral blood mononuclear cells. Samples from three later patients were sequenced in-house on an Illumina MiSeq with MiXCR processing rather than by the commercial service.

The label giving this sample's time point can be read as: cells obtained before transplantation from donor or recipient. CD3+CD4+ and CD3+CD8+ populations were FACS-sorted from unstimulated pre-transplant donor and recipient cells taken from spleen or lymph nodes. From the cysteine up to the phenylalanine, the CDR3 has a length of 14 residues. The only DNA kept is the CDR3, 42 bases in frame from the first base. V is cut by 0 bases and J by 4 bases, and the space between the germline ends is 10 bases. Reading the germline V gene gives CDR1 SGHRS and CDR2 YFSETQ. Concerning this clone: No antigen is known for it. Nothing much larger sits one base from this clone, and base qualities are not available.

Library preparation used the immunoSEQ multiplex PCR assay. For most patients, genomic DNA was isolated with the Qiagen DNeasy Blood and Tissue Kit and sent frozen to Adaptive Biotechnologies for TCR sequencing. High-throughput TCR-beta CDR3 sequencing of genomic DNA from most patients was performed by Adaptive Biotechnologies. The study's own analysis went as follows. Adaptive's ImmunoSEQ software was the source of the TCR sequencing data for 15 to 20 patients, while three other patients were processed with MiXCR and VDJtools. To correct CD4 versus CD8 sorting errors, sequences present in both subsets at a frequency ratio below 5:1 were removed. CDR3 nucleotide sequences shared by donor and recipient were removed because the origin of these sequences could not be assigned. At least 2-fold expansion over unstimulated cells and a minimum CFSE-low frequency of 0.002% (template counts) or 0.001% (read counts) were required for clones to be classified as alloreactive. Clones detected in sequenced pre-transplant spleen, lymph node, or MLR CFSE-low populations of the donor or recipient were defined as mappable. The cumulative frequency of alloreactive clones was calculated as a percentage of all sequences, weighted by copy number. Entries here come from immuneACCESS through TCRdb and include only in-frame sequences with V and J called. Some clones fail to appear in such tables; in the studies checked, an unresolved V gene covers under half of the shortfall, and the cause of the remainder is unknown. The D gene and trimming were derived from the DNA, and the V and J assignments and clone size from that table. This sample has about 100,000 clones in its table, and about 90% of those were observed once. Over 0.95% of the sample lies in the top ten.

General conclusions and limits of the study: High GvH to HvG T cell clonal ratios were observed in the allografts of patients with donor T cell macrochimerism. The conclusions were limited by the relatively low number and heterogeneity of the intestinal transplant patients. Early after transplant, peak levels of circulating GvH clones were found to be associated with declines in HvG clones. GvH clones were detected in recipient bone marrow, and some of these GvH clones were observed earlier in ileal mucosa or blood, consistent with an intestinal mucosal origin.

The sequence came from a human donor who was the organ donor for an intestinal transplant. This specimen was unstimulated CD4+ T cells sorted from spleen or lymph node cells, taken before transplant. The rearranged segments are TRBV5-1 and TRBJ1-2, and TRBD1 may be the D gene, going by 6 matching bases. The nucleotide sequence is TGCGCCAGCAGCTTGGAGGACAGCCCCTATGGCTACACCTTC. It encodes CASSLEDSPYGYTF.